Below, 32 T cell receptor beta chains from the same sample are listed, as sequenced in a study of blood T cell repertoires in COVID-19. The method was immunoSEQ multiplex PCR; TCRdb's version includes in-frame clones alone and lacks a portion of them. The sample contains about 160,000 clones, less than 90% of which appear only once. Sequenced: peripheral blood. Every receptor here comes from a young man with active or convalescent COVID-19.

The rearrangement joins TRBV10-3 to TRBJ1-2, with D perhaps TRBD1 (6 bases). Germline CDR1 reads ENHRY; CDR2 reads SYGVKD. The CDR3 sequence is 14 residues long. Trimming shortened V by 6 bases and J by 0 bases, and 11 bases separated the two germline ends. CDR3 coding DNA: TGTGCCATCAGGGAGGACAGAGCTAACTATGGCTACACCTTC. It yields the protein CAIREDRANYGYTF.

The chain links TRBV4-3 to TRBJ2-1; D possibly corresponds to TRBD1 (5 bases). Per germline, CDR1 LGHNA and CDR2 YSLEER. Trimming left V 2 bases short and J 2 bases short, with 10 bases between. This CDR3 contains 15 residues. CDR3 DNA: TGCGCCAGCAGCCAACAGGGTTTAACCTACAATGAGCAGTTCTTC. This gives the protein CASSQQGLTYNEQFF.

The chain has TRBV6-5 and TRBJ1-3, with TRBD1 matching over 10 bases. This CDR3 has 15 residues. The V and J ends lost 10 bases and 2 bases, in that order; junction bases with no gene match: 8. Germline loops: CDR1 MNHEY, CDR2 SVGAGI. The chain's CDR3 is CATRSGTGAGNTIYF. The DNA for the CDR3 is TGTGCCACCCGGTCCGGGACAGGGGCTGGAAACACCATATATTTT.

The rearrangement joins TRBV2 to TRBJ2-7, with a possible D match to TRBD2 (5 bases). CDR1 SNHLY and CDR2 FYNNEI come from the germline V gene. The CDR3 totals 11 residues. The CDR3 spells CAQLGGYEQYF. CDR3 in DNA: TGTGCACAACTTGGAGGCTACGAGCAGTACTTC.

This clone was seen only a few times. This chain links TRBV5-1 with TRBJ1-1, with 8 bases lining up with TRBD1. The V gene's germline CDR1 is SGHRS and CDR2 YFSETQ. This CDR3 contains 13 residues. Trimming at V came to 3 bases and at J to 6 bases, leaving 4 bases not matched to a gene. The CDR3 DNA reads as TGCGCCAGCAGCTACAGGGGGGAATCTGAAGCTTTCTTT. It specifies CASSYRGESEAFF. The whole variable domain, filled in from reference TRBV5-1 and TRBJ1-1, reads KAGVTQTPRYLIKTRGQQVTLSCSPISGHRSVSWYQQTPGQGLQFLFEYFSETQRNKGNFPGRFSGRQFSNSRSEMNVSTLELGDSALYLCASSYRGESEAFFGQGTRLTVV.

The chain is built from TRBV7-8 and TRBJ2-1, with a tentative D call TRBD1 (6 bases). Germline CDR1 is SGHVS and CDR2 is FQNEAQ. V was pared by 1 base and J by 7 bases, with 8 bases between. The CDR3 consists of 13 residues. DNA of the CDR3: TGTGCCAGCAGCTTAGACAGGGCGAATGAGCAGTTCTTC. It is translated as CASSLDRANEQFF.

CDR3 in DNA: TGTGCCAGTACTGACGGAGGGACAGGGGGCTATCAGGCTTTCTTT. It codes for CASTDGGTGGYQAFF. The chain recombines TRBV19 with TRBJ1-1; TRBD1 matches at 12 bases. J lost 11 bases, V lost 7 bases, and 14 bases had no gene match. The CDR3 extends over 15 amino acids. Germline loops: CDR1 LNHDA, CDR2 SQIVND (reference sequence).

The chain joins TRBV6-1 to TRBJ2-3; no firm D call. CDR3 size: 15 residues. V shed 3 bases and J shed 2 bases, with 12 bases lying between them. From germline, CDR1 is MNHNS and CDR2 SASEGT. The DNA for the CDR3 is TGTGCCAGCAGTGACCCGGCAGGCATCACAGATACGCAGTATTTT. Its protein is CASSDPAGITDTQYF.

This clone has a single count. The chain joins TRBV19 to TRBJ1-4; D gene unclear. The V gene's germline CDR1 is LNHDA and CDR2 SQIVND (reference sequence). V was clipped by 2 bases and J by 4 bases, with 8 bases between them. The CDR3 loop spans 14 amino acids. CDR3 sequence (DNA): TGTGCCAGTAGTATATTGAGGGATAATGAAAAACTGTTTTTT. Translated, it gives CASSILRDNEKLFF.

The chain couples TRBV27 to TRBJ1-2; D is possibly TRBD1 (6 bases). CDR3 length equals 12 residues. V lost 4 bases, J lost 6 bases, and 9 bases lay in between. Germline CDR1 is MNHEY and CDR2 is SMNVEV (reference sequence). CDR3 nucleotide sequence: TGTGCCAGCAGTTCGGCAGGGGATGGCTACACCTTC. Its protein product is CASSSAGDGYTF.

This chain uses TRBV7-9 with TRBJ1-2; D gene ambiguous. CDR1 is SEHNR and CDR2 is FQNEAQ in the germline V gene (reference sequence). V was shortened by 2 bases and J by 5 bases, with 15 bases between the two germline ends. The CDR3 has 15 amino acids. CDR3 region: CASSLPHSLVYGYTF. CDR3 in DNA: TGTGCCAGCAGCTTACCTCACAGCCTCGTTTATGGCTACACCTTC.

The chain uses TRBV5-6 and TRBJ2-5; D not certain. V was cut by 5 bases and J by 4 bases, with 9 bases left in between. Germline values: CDR1 SGHDT, CDR2 YYEEEE. The CDR3 contains 12 residues. The DNA of the CDR3 is TGTGCCAGCAGTCGGGTTGGAGAGACCCAGTACTTC. Residues: CASSRVGETQYF.

This rearrangement joins TRBV28 to TRBJ1-3; D perhaps matches TRBD1 (6 bases). The germline V gene has CDR1 MDHEN and CDR2 SYDVKM. This CDR3 contains 16 residues. V was shortened by 3 bases and J by 0 bases, with 12 bases between the two germline ends. This CDR3 is CASSFRGLSSGNTIYF. The CDR3 region has the DNA TGTGCCAGCAGTTTCAGGGGCCTGAGCTCTGGAAACACCATATATTTT. The full variable domain, its missing parts supplied by reference TRBV28 and TRBJ1-3, is DVKVTQSSRYLVKRTGEKVFLECVQDMDHENMFWYRQDPGLGLRLIYFSYDVKMKEKGDIPEGYSVSREKKERFSLILESASTNQTSMYLCASSFRGLSSGNTIYFGEGSWLTVV.

The chain has TRBV9 and TRBJ2-5; D gene ambiguous. Between the trimmed V and J ends, which lost 0 bases and 5 bases, there was a span of 11 bases. CDR1 is SGDLS, CDR2 YYNGEE, per germline. The CDR3 loop spans 14 amino acids. The CDR3 nucleotides are TGTGCCAGCAGCGTAGATGTTACTCCCGAGACCCAGTACTTC. It encodes CASSVDVTPETQYF.

The gene calls are TRBV7-2 and TRBJ2-3; 7 positions agree with TRBD1. This CDR3 has 16 residues. Germline V CDR1 and CDR2: SGHTA, FQGNSA. The V and J ends lost 4 bases and 1 base, in that order; junction bases with no gene match: 8. The CDR3 DNA reads as TGTGCCAGCAGCTCACACCGACAGGGCGGCACAGATACGCAGTATTTT. Protein product: CASSSHRQGGTDTQYF.

The chain uses TRBV3-1 (or the pseudogene TRBV3-2) and TRBJ1-3; TRBD1 might be the D (5 bases). With 3 bases removed from V and 8 bases from J, the gap between germline ends came to 17 bases. The CDR3 has 15 amino acids. Looked up from germline, CDR1 is LGHDT and CDR2 is YNNKEL (reference sequence). The CDR3, as DNA: TGTGCCAGCAGCCATTTCGAGACCCAGGGTGACACCATATATTTT. This translates into CASSHFETQGDTIYF.

V is TRBV11-2 and J is TRBJ2-2; 7 nucleotides agree with TRBD1. The CDR3 runs 17 residues. Germline trimming cut 1 base from V and 4 bases from J; bases unmatched to any gene: 9. Germline V CDR1 and CDR2: SGHAT, FQNNGV. CDR3 coding DNA: TGTGCCAGCAGCTTAGCCCCCCGACAGGGTATCACCGGGGAGCTGTTTTTT. Its translation is CASSLAPRQGITGELFF.

As concerns this clone: The sample has other DNA sequences that encode this CDR3 too. The chain recombines TRBV6-6 with TRBJ1-2; TRBD1 is a possible D gene (6 bases). V lost 0 bases, J lost 3 bases, and 11 bases lay in between. Germline CDR1 is MNHNY and CDR2 is SVGAGI (reference sequence). The CDR3 contains 15 residues. DNA of the CDR3: TGTGCCAGCAGTTACTCGCTAGGGGGAGACTATGGCTACACCTTC. Translation: CASSYSLGGDYGYTF.

This chain joins TRBV9 and TRBJ2-5; no definite D call. The CDR3 runs to 18 residues. Germline CDR1 SGDLS, CDR2 YYNGEE. With 4 bases removed from V and 7 bases from J, the gap between germline ends came to 29 bases. CDR3 residues: CASSPTALRSQREGTQYF. DNA of the CDR3: TGTGCCAGCAGCCCGACTGCTCTTCGATCGCAGCGAGAAGGGACCCAGTACTTC.

V and J are TRBV2 and TRBJ2-5, with 11 positions matching TRBD2. The CDR3 runs to 16 residues. V lost 10 bases, J lost 1 base, and 11 bases stayed unmatched. Germline CDR1 reads SNHLY; CDR2 reads FYNNEI. The CDR3 nucleotides are TGTGCCACCACTAGCGGGAGTGTCATAACCCAAGAGACCCAGTACTTC. It codes for CATTSGSVITQETQYF. Looking up the rest from reference TRBV2 and TRBJ2-5 gives the full variable domain: EPEVTQTPSHQVTQMGQEVILRCVPISNHLYFYWYRQILGQKVEFLVSFYNNEISEKSEIFDDQFSVERPDGSNFTLKIRSTKLEDSAMYFCATTSGSVITQETQYFGPGTRLLVL.

The genes are TRBV12-5 and TRBJ1-2; a weak D match, TRBD1 (6 bases). Trimming took 2 bases from V and 0 from J, leaving 16 bases between them. In germline, CDR1 is LGHNT, CDR2 FRNRAP. There are 17 residues in the CDR3. The CDR3 nucleotides are TGTGCTAGTGGTTTGTCTACTACAGGGAGGGCTAACTATGGCTACACCTTC. Translated, it gives CASGLSTTGRANYGYTF.

The chain couples TRBV28 to TRBJ2-6, with D perhaps TRBD1 (5 bases). Looked up from germline, CDR1 is MDHEN and CDR2 is SYDVKM. V lost 7 bases and J 2 bases, leaving 12 bases between the germline ends. The CDR3 has 15 residues. In DNA, the CDR3 is TGTGCCAGCAAGACCCCCAGGGCTGGGGCCAACGTCCTGACTTTC. This gives the protein CASKTPRAGANVLTF.

The gene calls are TRBV29-1 and TRBJ1-1; 8 bases line up with TRBD1. Germline V CDR1 and CDR2: SQVTM, ANQGSEA. The length of the CDR3 is 14 residues. The ends lost 8 bases at V and 5 bases at J; junction bases unmatched: 13. The CDR3 reads CSSRRGQGETEAFF. CDR3 in DNA: TGCAGCAGCCGGCGAGGACAGGGAGAAACTGAAGCTTTCTTT. Filled out from reference TRBV29-1 and TRBJ1-1, the complete variable domain reads SAVISQKPSRDICQRGTSLTIQCQVDSQVTMMFWYRQQPGQSLTLIATANQGSEATYESGFVIDKFPISRPNLTFSTLTVSNMSPEDSSIYLCSSRRGQGETEAFFGQGTRLTVV.

This clone was seen a handful of times. The rearrangement uses TRBV10-3 and TRBJ1-5, with D possibly TRBD1 on 5 matching bases. Germline V gene sequence: CDR1 ENHRY, CDR2 SYGVKD. V was clipped by 4 bases and J by 3 bases, with 10 bases between them. This CDR3 has 14 residues. CDR3 in amino acids: CAISGGRDNQPQHF. The CDR3 DNA is TGTGCCATCAGTGGGGGCCGCGACAATCAGCCCCAGCATTTT.

This sequence joins TRBV19 and TRBJ2-3, with D perhaps matching TRBD1 (6 bases). The V gene's germline CDR1 is LNHDA and CDR2 SQIVND (reference sequence). The V gene lost 10 bases and the J gene lost 5 bases, with 19 bases spanning the gap. This CDR3 has 14 amino acids. CDR3 region: CATSPRGKKDTQYF. The CDR3 DNA sequence: TGTGCCACAAGCCCAAGGGGGAAGAAAGATACGCAGTATTTT. The entire variable domain, with the rest obtained from reference TRBV19 and TRBJ2-3, is as follows: DGGITQSPKYLFRKEGQNVTLSCEQNLNHDAMYWYRQDPGQGLRLIYYSQIVNDFQKGDIAEGYSVSREKKESFPLTVTSAQKNPTAFYLCATSPRGKKDTQYFGPGTRLTVL.

The rearrangement joins TRBV4-1 to TRBJ2-6; no clear D gene. Trimming stripped 3 bases from V and 2 bases from J, with 5 bases between. The CDR3 sequence is 14 residues long. Germline lookup yields CDR1 MGHRA and CDR2 YSYEKL. CDR3 nucleotide sequence: TGCGCCAGCAGCCAGGGCCCTGGGGCCAACGTCCTGACTTTC. This sequence encodes CASSQGPGANVLTF.

In its sample, this clone was seen a few times. V is TRBV9 and J is TRBJ1-1, with D possibly matching TRBD1 (5 bases). Germline V gives CDR1 SGDLS, CDR2 YYNGEE. Trimming left V 3 bases short and J 1 base short, with 13 bases between. The CDR3 is 15 amino acids. This CDR3 reads CASSGAKGKNTEAFF. The CDR3 nucleotides are TGTGCCAGCAGCGGAGCGAAGGGGAAGAACACTGAAGCTTTCTTT.

The chain is built from TRBV3-1 (or the pseudogene TRBV3-2) and TRBJ1-2, with 10 bases matching TRBD1. The germline gives CDR1 LGHDT, CDR2 YNNKEL (reference sequence). Germline trimming cut 3 bases from V and 4 bases from J; bases unmatched to any gene: 8. This CDR3 is built from 16 residues. In DNA form, the CDR3 reads TGTGCCAGCAGCCAGGTCGAGACAGGGGGCCTCTATGGCTACACCTTC. Translated: CASSQVETGGLYGYTF.

The chain employs TRBV4-1 and TRBJ2-5, with 12 bases fitting TRBD2. Germline V CDR1 and CDR2: MGHRA, YSYEKL. Trimming removed 4 bases from V and 5 bases from J; junction bases left unmatched: 8. CDR3 length: 16 residues. The DNA for the CDR3 is TGCGCCAGCAGCCGGACCCTAGCGGGGGGGCAGGAGACCCAGTACTTC. This codes for CASSRTLAGGQETQYF.

In DNA form, the CDR3 reads TGTGCCTGTGGCAGGCGACCAGCGGGAGAGATCCCTTTTACGGATGAGCAGTTCTTC. It is translated as CACGRRPAGEIPFTDEQFF. This chain connects TRBV30 to TRBJ2-1; 8 bases agree with TRBD2. Germline V gives CDR1 GTSNPN, CDR2 SVGIG (reference sequence). Unmatched junction bases numbered 27, after V lost 6 bases and J lost 8 bases. The length of the CDR3 is 19 residues.

This clone showed up just a few times. This sequence joins TRBV3-1 (or the pseudogene TRBV3-2) and TRBJ2-1; 15 bases agree with TRBD2. This CDR3 has 16 residues. CDR1 and CDR2 from the germline V gene are LGHDT and YNNKEL (reference sequence). J was trimmed by 13 bases and V by 3 bases; bases with no gene match: 10. CDR3 sequence reads: CASSQARTSGGAVQFF. The CDR3 DNA reads TGTGCCAGCAGCCAGGCGCGGACTAGCGGGGGGGCAGTTCAGTTCTTC.

This chain joins TRBV6-1 and TRBJ2-1; D may be TRBD2 (6 bases). This CDR3 region has 15 residues. V was cut by 2 bases and J by 6 bases, with 14 bases left in between. The germline V gene encodes CDR1 MNHNS and CDR2 SASEGT. The CDR3 nucleotides are TGTGCCAGCAGTGAACTCGGAGCGCGGGGCAATGAGCAGTTCTTC. It codes for CASSELGARGNEQFF.